A single sample gave rise to the 3 T cell receptor beta chains below, sequenced in a study of blood T cells in healthy people across ages (dated by TCRdb to the mid-2010s). Libraries were prepared through 5' RACE. The sequencer was an Illumina HiSeq 2500. A second PCR of about 6 to 12 cycles was run with a J-beta primer mix and a sample-barcoded 5' primer. TCRdb took the public reads, trimmed them with fastp at Q25, ran MiXCR for clone calling and kept in-frame beta chains. Rows with one shared CDR3 protein collapse into an entry with the most common genes and DNA. The sample table records approximately 1,000,000 distinct CDR3 sequences; 40% to 50% of these occur just once. Together, the top ten hold approximately 17% of the sample. The sample was blood. Receptors were obtained from a woman aged 55-70 years in good health.

The gene calls are TRBV6-5 and TRBJ2-1, with 8 nucleotides matching TRBD2. The CDR3 runs to 18 residues. V shed 2 bases, J shed 8 bases, and the junction held 17 bases outside the gene matches. CDR1 and CDR2 (germline): MNHEY, SVGAGI. CDR3 nucleotides: TGTGCCAGCAGTTACCCGGGCGCCTACGACGGGAGGGCCGATGAGCAGTTCTTC. Its protein product is CASSYPGAYDGRADEQFF.

A word on this clonotype: The junction and the germline gene differ at one end; a read error may be behind it. The rearrangement uses TRBV4-2 and TRBJ2-3, with D possibly matching TRBD2 (7 bases). The CDR3 is made up of 18 amino acids. Germline V gene data show CDR1 as LGHNA and CDR2 as YNFKEQ. CDR3 nucleotides: TGTGTCAGCAGCCAAGGGGGGGTTTGGGACCATGGGGCAGATACGCAGTATTTT. Its protein is CVSSQGGVWDHGADTQYF.

This clonotype was counted only a few times. This rearrangement joins TRBV24-1 to TRBJ2-3, with 11 positions matching TRBD2. CDR1 is KGHDR, CDR2 SFDVKD, per germline. The CDR3 consists of 16 residues. With V trimmed by 4 bases and J by 5 bases, 7 bases remained unmatched. The CDR3 here is CATSEAIAGGKDTQYF. CDR3 in DNA: TGTGCCACCAGTGAGGCGATAGCGGGAGGGAAAGATACGCAGTATTTT.